The 7 T cell receptor beta chains listed next were all sequenced from one sample in a study of human T cells and chemical hapten exposure. A single record per CDR3 protein comes from TCRdb applying MiXCR to the RACE reads. The table includes over 85,000 distinct CDR3 sequences, 10% to 13% detected once. Indicated time point: pre-sensitization, week 0. Treatment reported: therapeutic diphenylcyclopropenone sensitization with weekly scalp DPC. The sequencing here drew on whole blood, taken in connection with sensitization to the hapten diphenylcyclopropenone (DPC). All receptors come from a woman aged 55-70 years with alopecia areata. Some clones in this sample may be carry-over from other donors' samples.

This clonotype was seen more than once but under ten times. The gene calls are TRBV4-1 and TRBJ2-1, with 12 bases lining up with TRBD2. This CDR3 spans 19 amino acids. Trimming took 0 bases from V and 4 from J; bases not matched to a gene: 10. CDR1 is MGHRA, CDR2 YSYEKL, per germline. The DNA of the CDR3 is TGCGCCAGCAGCCAAGAATCTAGCGGGGGGGGCGGAAAATACAATGAGCAGTTCTTC. Encoded protein: CASSQESSGGGGKYNEQFF.

This chain uses TRBV4-1 with TRBJ1-1; D is unclear. V lost 4 bases, J lost 1 base, and 16 bases lay in between. CDR3 size: 16 residues. Germline CDR1 is MGHRA and CDR2 is YSYEKL. The CDR3 DNA is TGCGCCAGCAGCCCGCATACCTACACGGAGAACACTGAAGCTTTCTTT. This translates into CASSPHTYTENTEAFF.

This clonotype was found a few times. V usage is TRBV5-1 and J usage is TRBJ2-1; 13 bases agree with TRBD2. V gave up 5 bases and J gave up 0 bases; unmatched junction bases: 8. CDR1 and CDR2 from the germline V gene are SGHRS and YFSETQ. This CDR3 is built from 18 residues. The CDR3 sequence is CASSPGTSGKSSYNEQFF. CDR3 sequence (DNA): TGCGCCAGCAGTCCTGGGACTAGCGGGAAGAGCTCCTACAATGAGCAGTTCTTC.

V usage is TRBV20-1 and J usage is TRBJ1-1, with 8 bases identical to TRBD1. The CDR3 is 14 amino acids. The V segment lost 4 bases and the J segment 3 bases; nucleotides outside the gene matches: 7. Germline V gene sequence: CDR1 DFQATT, CDR2 SNEGSKA (reference sequence). The CDR3 here is CSAKGQGPYTEAFF. As DNA, the CDR3 is TGCAGTGCTAAAGGACAGGGCCCTTACACTGAAGCTTTCTTT.

This clonotype was seen at least ten times. J is TRBJ2-2 and V is TRBV5-1; D gene unclear. Germline V gene sequence: CDR1 SGHRS, CDR2 YFSETQ. V lost 1 base and J lost 2, with 12 bases in between. CDR3 length: 16 amino acids. The DNA of the CDR3 is TGCGCCAGCAGCTTGAATAGCCCTGATAACACCGGGGAGCTGTTTTTT. The encoded protein is CASSLNSPDNTGELFF.

The chain combines TRBV27 with TRBJ1-4; D remains ambiguous. CDR1 and CDR2 from the germline V gene are MNHEY and SMNVEV (reference sequence). V lost 3 bases and J 7 bases, leaving 12 bases between the germline ends. CDR3 length: 14 residues. As DNA, the CDR3 is TGTGCCAGCAGTTTCCAAAGTGAGGGTGAAAAACTGTTTTTT. Its protein is CASSFQSEGEKLFF.

This sequence joins TRBV12-3 or TRBV12-4 and TRBJ1-2, with TRBD1 matching over 11 bases. Trimming at V came to 4 bases and at J to 8 bases, leaving 12 bases not matched to a gene. CDR3 length equals 16 residues. CDR3 in DNA: TGTGCCAGCAGTTCTTCCGCGGGACAGGGGGTTGGAGGCTACACCTTC. Residues: CASSSSAGQGVGGYTF.